This TCR beta chain came from a study of shared clonotypes between healthy human individuals. Each PCR replicate from the sorted subsets contained about 200 ng DNA, which is around 30,000 T cell genomes. Some clones are missing from TCRdb's copy, which holds only in-frame ones; the method was immunoSEQ multiplex PCR. The data show roughly 1,100,000 clones, more than 60% seen once. Every one of the donors was a Caucasian adult that lived in Nashville, Tennessee. CDR3 length equals 13 residues. Germline V gene lookup returns CDR1 ENHRY and CDR2 SYGVKD. Trimming took off 8 bases at V and 7 bases at J, with 17 bases between the two ends.

The sample was memory CD4+ T cells sorted from blood. Subset described: CD45RA-negative fraction. V usage is TRBV10-3 and J usage is TRBJ1-2; D is unclear. The sequence was collected from a man between 18 and 35 years old in good health. The CDR3 reads CAISGLERSGYTF. The CDR3 DNA is TGTGCCATCTCCGGGTTGGAGCGTAGTGGCTACACCTTC.